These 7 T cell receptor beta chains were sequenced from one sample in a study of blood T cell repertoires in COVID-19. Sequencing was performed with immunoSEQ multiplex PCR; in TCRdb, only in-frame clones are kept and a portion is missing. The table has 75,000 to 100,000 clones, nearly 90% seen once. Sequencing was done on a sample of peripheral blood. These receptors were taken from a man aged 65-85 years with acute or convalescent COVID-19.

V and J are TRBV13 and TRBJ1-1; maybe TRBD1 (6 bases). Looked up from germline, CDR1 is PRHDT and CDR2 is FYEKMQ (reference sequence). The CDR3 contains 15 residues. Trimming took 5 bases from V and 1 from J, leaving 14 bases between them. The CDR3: CASSPWAGANTEAFF. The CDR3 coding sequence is TGTGCCAGCAGCCCCTGGGCAGGGGCGAACACTGAAGCTTTCTTT.

CDR3 nucleotide sequence: TGTGCTAGTGGACCTTCACTAGCGGGGGGGATAGATACGCAGTATTTT. Protein sequence: CASGPSLAGGIDTQYF. This chain links TRBV12-5 with TRBJ2-3, with TRBD2 matching over 13 bases. Per the germline V gene, CDR1 is LGHNT and CDR2 is FRNRAP. With 6 bases clipped from V and 5 bases from J, the junction kept 8 bases outside the gene matches. This CDR3 has 16 amino acids.

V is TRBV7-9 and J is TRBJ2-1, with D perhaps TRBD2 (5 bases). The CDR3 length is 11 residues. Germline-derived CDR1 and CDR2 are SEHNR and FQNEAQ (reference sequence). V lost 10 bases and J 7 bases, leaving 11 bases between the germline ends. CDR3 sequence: CATNEGNEQFF. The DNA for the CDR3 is TGTGCCACCAACGAGGGAAATGAGCAGTTCTTC. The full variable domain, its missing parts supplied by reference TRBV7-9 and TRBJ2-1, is DTGVSQNPRHKITKRGQNVTFRCDPISEHNRLYWYRQTLGQGPEFLTYFQNEAQLEKSRLLSDRFSAERPKGSFSTLEIQRTEQGDSAMYLCATNEGNEQFFGPGTRLTVL.

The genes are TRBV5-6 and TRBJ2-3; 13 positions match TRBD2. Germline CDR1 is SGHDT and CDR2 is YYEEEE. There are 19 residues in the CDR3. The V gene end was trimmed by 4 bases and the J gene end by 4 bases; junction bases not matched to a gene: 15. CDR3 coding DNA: TGTGCCAGCAGCCATATACGACTAGCGGGGGGCCCGGGCGCAGATACGCAGTATTTT. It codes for CASSHIRLAGGPGADTQYF.

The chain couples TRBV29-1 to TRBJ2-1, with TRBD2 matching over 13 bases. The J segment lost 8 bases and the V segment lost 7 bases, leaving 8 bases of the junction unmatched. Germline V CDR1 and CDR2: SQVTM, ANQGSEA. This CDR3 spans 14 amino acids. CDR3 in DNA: TGCAGCGCGAAACTAGCGGGGGGGCTCGATGAGCAGTTCTTC. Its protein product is CSAKLAGGLDEQFF.

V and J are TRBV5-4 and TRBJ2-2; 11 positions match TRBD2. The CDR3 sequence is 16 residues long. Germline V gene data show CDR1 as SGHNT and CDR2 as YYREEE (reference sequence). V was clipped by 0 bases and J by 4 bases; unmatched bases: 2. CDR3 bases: TGTGCCAGCAGCTTGGGACTAGCGGGGACCACCGGGGAGCTGTTTTTT. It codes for CASSLGLAGTTGELFF.

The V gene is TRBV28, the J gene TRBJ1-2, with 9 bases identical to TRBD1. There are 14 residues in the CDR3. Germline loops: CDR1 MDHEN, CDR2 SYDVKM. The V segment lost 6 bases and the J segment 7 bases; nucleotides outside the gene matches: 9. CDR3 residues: CASRNRGRIRGYTF. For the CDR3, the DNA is TGTGCCAGCAGAAACAGGGGGCGAATCCGTGGCTACACCTTC.